Sequencing of this T cell receptor (beta chain) was carried out in a study of cytotoxic CD8 clonotypes in ibrutinib-treated CLL. The wider study: Responses: roughly 25 partial, 2 complete; after median approximately 70 months, about 15 stayed remitted, around twelve progressed. Study-level findings and limits: Ibrutinib response saw clonality rise, and progression saw it return toward baseline.

On this clone: The antigen is not known.

CDR1 and CDR2 (germline): KGHSH, LQKENI. The CDR3 sequence is 16 residues long. The ends lost 3 bases at V and 4 bases at J; junction bases unmatched: 5. The repertoire was sequenced with immunoSEQ multiplex PCR; TCRdb's copy has only in-frame clones and lacks some. The sample has 35,000 to 55,000 clones, roughly two thirds seen once; the top ten hold 9.5% to 15%. This chain links TRBV18 with TRBJ1-6, with 8 nucleotides matching TRBD1. The source was PBMCs, collected after 12 months of ibrutinib treatment. This TCR came from a human donor with chronic lymphocytic leukemia. For the CDR3, the DNA is TGTGCCAGCTCACCTAGGGGACAGGTTTATAATTCACCCCTCCACTTT. Its protein product is CASSPRGQVYNSPLHF.